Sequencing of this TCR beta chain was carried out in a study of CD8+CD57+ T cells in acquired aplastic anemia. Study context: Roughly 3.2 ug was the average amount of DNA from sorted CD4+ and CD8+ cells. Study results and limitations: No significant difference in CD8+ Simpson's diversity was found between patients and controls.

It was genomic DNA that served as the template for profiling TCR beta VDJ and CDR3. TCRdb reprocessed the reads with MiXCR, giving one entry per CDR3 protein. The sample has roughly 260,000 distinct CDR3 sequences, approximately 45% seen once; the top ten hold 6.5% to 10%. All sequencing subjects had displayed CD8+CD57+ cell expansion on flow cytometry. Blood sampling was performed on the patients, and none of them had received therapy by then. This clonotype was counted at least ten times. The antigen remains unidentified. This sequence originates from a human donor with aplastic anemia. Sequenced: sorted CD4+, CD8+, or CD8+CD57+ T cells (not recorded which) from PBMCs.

Written as DNA, the CDR3 is TGTGCCAGCAGTGGGGGAGCAGGGGGCCAAGAGACCCAGTACTTC. Translation: CASSGGAGGQETQYF. This chain connects TRBV2 to TRBJ2-5, with 7 bases lining up with TRBD1. V gave up 4 bases and J gave up 1 base; unmatched junction bases: 6. CDR1 is SNHLY, CDR2 FYNNEI, per germline. CDR3 length: 15 amino acids.